This T cell receptor (beta chain) was recovered during a study of neurological immune-mediated disorders. Study findings and constraints: The multiple sclerosis repertoire cluster was associated with no clinical or MRI feature.

Each CDR3 protein gets one entry after TCRdb re-called the 5' RACE reads with MiXCR. The table records tens of thousands of distinct CDR3 sequences, around 3.5% of them present only once. Per the germline V gene, CDR1 is DFQATT and CDR2 is SNEGSKA (reference sequence). The CDR3 runs 11 residues. This clonotype has ten or more counts. As yet, its antigen is unknown. The sequenced material came from PBMCs. This TCR was sampled from a woman aged 45-65 years with multiple sclerosis. The chain couples TRBV20-1 to TRBJ1-1, with no clear D. In DNA, the CDR3 is TGCAGCTCATCGGAGGGAACTGAAGCTTTCTTT. Encoded protein: CSSSEGTEAFF.